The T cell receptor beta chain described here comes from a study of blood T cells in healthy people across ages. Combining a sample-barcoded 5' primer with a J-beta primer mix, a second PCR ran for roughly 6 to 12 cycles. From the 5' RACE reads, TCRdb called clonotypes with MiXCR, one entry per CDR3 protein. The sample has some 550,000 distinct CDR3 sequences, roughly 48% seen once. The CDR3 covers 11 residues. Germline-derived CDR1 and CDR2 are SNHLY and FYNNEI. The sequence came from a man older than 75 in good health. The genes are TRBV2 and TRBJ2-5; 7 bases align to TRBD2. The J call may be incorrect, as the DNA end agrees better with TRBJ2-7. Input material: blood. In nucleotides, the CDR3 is TGTGCCAGCAGTGGGGAGGGCGAGCAGTACTTC. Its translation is CASSGEGEQYF.